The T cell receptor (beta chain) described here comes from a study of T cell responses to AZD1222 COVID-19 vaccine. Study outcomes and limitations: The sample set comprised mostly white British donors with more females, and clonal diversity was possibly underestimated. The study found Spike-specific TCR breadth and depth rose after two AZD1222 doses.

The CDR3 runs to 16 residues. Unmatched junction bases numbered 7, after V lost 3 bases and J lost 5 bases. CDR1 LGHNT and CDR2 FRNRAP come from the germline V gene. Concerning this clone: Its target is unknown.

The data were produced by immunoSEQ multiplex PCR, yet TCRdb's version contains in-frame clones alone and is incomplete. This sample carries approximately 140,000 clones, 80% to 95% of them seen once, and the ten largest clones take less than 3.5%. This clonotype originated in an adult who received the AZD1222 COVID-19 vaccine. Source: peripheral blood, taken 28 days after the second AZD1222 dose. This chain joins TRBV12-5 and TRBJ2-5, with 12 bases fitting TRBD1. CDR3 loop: CASGFGGQGARETQYF. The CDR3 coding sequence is TGTGCTAGTGGTTTTGGGGGACAGGGGGCCCGGGAGACCCAGTACTTC.